This TCR beta chain was sequenced in a study of vaccination and CD4 T cells after COVID-19. The overall study: Post-diagnosis, post-COVID samples were collected after a median 101 days, ranging 35 to 161. Post-vaccine sample collection happened at a median of approximately 74 days after dose two, ranging 14 to 241.

Note on this clonotype: Its cognate antigen is unknown.

Trimming at V came to 11 bases and at J to 3 bases, leaving 13 bases not matched to a gene. The CDR3 is 16 residues long. CDR1 and CDR2 (germline): ENHRY, SYGVKD. Treatment denoted: approximately nine-day PBMC culture with coronavirus spike peptide pools or control peptides (ViraFEST assay). Expansion of antigen-specific T cells with peptide pools by ViraFEST preceded sequencing of TCRs. Once obtained from cultured CD4+ T cells, the DNA was sequenced using the Oncomine TCR Beta short-read assay. Cultures of CD4+ T cells served as the source for extracting genomic DNA. TCRdb reprocessed the PCR reads via MiXCR and lists one record per CDR3 protein. The table includes roughly 20,000 distinct CDR3 sequences, around 33% detected once.

The chain recombines TRBV10-3 with TRBJ2-3, with 11 bases matching TRBD2. Source material: cultured CD4+ T cells from blood. This TCR was sampled from a human donor with COVID-19. Here the CDR3 DNA reads TGTGCCGTTGCCGGGACTAGCGGAGTTGTAACAGATACGCAGTATTTT. Translating gives CAVAGTSGVVTDTQYF.